A single count supports the clone carrying this TCR beta chain. What it recognizes is unknown. The source of the sample is a study of T cell responses to AZD1222 COVID-19 vaccine. Study-level findings and limits: Reportedly, close to half of spike-specific TCRs are directed against unmutated variant regions. Elevations in Spike-specific TCR breadth and depth followed administration of two AZD1222 doses. Spike-wide coverage was observed for vaccine-associated CD4 TCRs, with dominant responses at 160-218 and 743-854.

Measured with immunoSEQ multiplex PCR; TCRdb has only the in-frame clones, and not every one. The sample has 90,000 to 110,000 clones, roughly 89% seen once; the top ten hold 44%. This specimen was peripheral blood, taken 28 days after the second AZD1222 dose. This clonotype was obtained from an adult who received the AZD1222 COVID-19 vaccine.

The CDR3 is CASSGSRGYQPQHF. As DNA, the CDR3 is TGTGCCAGCAGTGGTAGTCGGGGGTATCAGCCCCAGCATTTT. The chain couples TRBV27 to TRBJ1-5, with D tentatively TRBD1 (5 bases). The V end lost 5 bases, the J end lost 5 bases, and 13 bases lay between the germline ends. Germline V gene sequence: CDR1 MNHEY, CDR2 SMNVEV (reference sequence). CDR3 length: 14 residues.